This TCR beta chain is from a study of long-term antiretroviral therapy in people with HIV. They ran version v3.0 of the immunoSEQ assay at survey level. The table came from immunoSEQ multiplex PCR; TCRdb's copy has only in-frame clones and leaves some out. The sample lists about 29,000 clones, roughly 80% occurring once. The receptor was isolated from a middle-aged man with HIV. This material consisted of unsorted PBMCs, taken 3 years after starting antiretroviral therapy.

The CDR3 bases are TGTGCCAGCAGGATGTCCCCAATAGGTAACTCCTACAATGAGCAGTTCTTC. This codes for CASRMSPIGNSYNEQFF. V and J are TRBV7-8 and TRBJ2-1; D remains ambiguous. Germline values: CDR1 SGHVS, CDR2 FQNEAQ. V lost 6 bases and J lost 0, with 18 bases in between. The CDR3 is made up of 17 amino acids.